This T cell receptor (beta chain) is from a study of cytomegalovirus exposure and HLA in healthy donors. Study-level information: The approximately 120 validation repertoires were produced on the same platform as the roughly 690 repertoires of the first cohort. This was reported in a later analysis.

In the case of this clone: Its specificity is unknown.

Study results and limitations: According to the study, 160 or so TCR beta chains were cytomegalovirus-associated. According to a subsequent analysis, TCR clusters identified in the first cohort showed a tendency to co-occur across the 120 or so validation repertoires.

TCRdb's copy holds only in-frame clones and misses some; the assay was immunoSEQ multiplex PCR. Here the sample spans 250,000 to 350,000 clones, 80% to 90% being singletons. The V gene's germline CDR1 is SGHTA and CDR2 FQGNSA. This CDR3 comprises 17 residues. V lost 1 base to trimming and J lost 1 base; unmatched junction nucleotides: 7. J is TRBJ1-5 and V is TRBV7-2, with 7 bases fitting TRBD1. The TCR was taken from a woman aged 18-29 years in good health and CMV-seronegative. The sequenced sample was PBMCs. For the CDR3, the DNA is TGTGCCAGCAGCTTAGAGAGGGGGCTAATAAGCAATCAGCCCCAGCATTTT. Its translation is CASSLERGLISNQPQHF. The full variable domain, rest sourced from reference TRBV7-2 and TRBJ1-5, is GAGVSQSPSNKVTEKGKDVELRCDPISGHTALYWYRQSLGQGLEFLIYFQGNSAPDKSGLPSDRFSAERTGGSVSTLTIQRTQQEDSAVYLCASSLERGLISNQPQHFGDGTRLSIL.